This T cell receptor beta chain was found in a study of human CD8 memory T cell subsets. Worth noting for this clonotype: Its antigen is still unknown.

Whole-study results and caveats: Minimal repertoire overlap was seen between stem-like memory T cells and precursor exhausted T cells. Chao1-based estimation suggested that stem-like memory T cells exhibit greater diversity than precursor exhausted T cells.

UMI-labeled 5' RACE was used, and it produced the TCR beta libraries. Per the study methods: Every TCR beta library contained from roughly 2,700 to 19,000 functional CDR3 beta clonotypes. TCRdb processed the 5' RACE reads again and assigns one entry to each CDR3 protein, with no DNA. For this entry, the V and J calls and clone size follow TCRdb and not the study's own pipeline. Its clone listing holds over 7,000 distinct CDR3 sequences. CD8+ T cells were isolated by negative magnetic selection. Germline V gene lookup returns CDR1 MNHEY and CDR2 SVGEGT. The CDR3 loop spans 11 amino acids. Sequenced sample: CD8+ T cells from PBMCs. The chain uses TRBV6-2 or TRBV6-3 and TRBJ2-1. The receptor was derived from a human donor in good health. CDR3 loop: CASTSYNEQFF.